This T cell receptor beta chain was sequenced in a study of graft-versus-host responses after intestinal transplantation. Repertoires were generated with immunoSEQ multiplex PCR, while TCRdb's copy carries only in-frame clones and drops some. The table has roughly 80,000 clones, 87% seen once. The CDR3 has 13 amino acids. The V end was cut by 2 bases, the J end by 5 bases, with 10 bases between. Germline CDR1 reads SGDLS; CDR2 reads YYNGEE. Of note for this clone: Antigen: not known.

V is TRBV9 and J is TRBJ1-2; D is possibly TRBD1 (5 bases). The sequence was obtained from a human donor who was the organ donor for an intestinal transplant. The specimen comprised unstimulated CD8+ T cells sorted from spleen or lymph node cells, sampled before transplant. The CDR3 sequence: CASSVGDPYGYTF. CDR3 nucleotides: TGTGCCAGCAGCGTCGGGGACCCATATGGCTACACCTTC.